The text below deals with one TCR beta chain. Its antigen is still unknown. V gave up 6 bases and J gave up 8 bases; unmatched junction bases: 16. Germline V lookup: CDR1 MNHNS, CDR2 SASEGT. The CDR3 covers 16 residues. TCRdb recomputed calls from the 5' RACE reads with MiXCR, one row per CDR3 protein. This sample has more than 300,000 distinct CDR3 sequences, with roughly 8% found just once. The sample originates from a study of CD8 T cells in ankylosing spondylitis. Findings and limits, study-wide: Disease-linked clones bore a CD8+ phenotype and were relatively rare in peripheral blood. Past research had described some motif variants in reactive arthritis synovial fluid and blood. It appeared that ankylosing spondylitis blood was characterized by a TCR beta motif of under ten highly homologous variants. There was reportedly significant enrichment of clones that were disease-linked in matched ankylosing spondylitis synovial fluid.

This clonotype was sampled from a male donor with ankylosing spondylitis. The sample comprised blood, either unsorted or a sorted T cell fraction (not recorded which). The chain employs TRBV6-1 and TRBJ2-1, with 7 bases aligning to TRBD2. The CDR3 coding sequence is TGTGCCAGCAGAGGCGTTCGGACTAGGTATCGCGATGAGCAGTTCTTC. Its translation: CASRGVRTRYRDEQFF.